The TCR beta chain described here comes from a study of human T cells and chemical hapten exposure. Study background: Per-sample variation in TCR yield stemmed mainly from small pooled library volume differences. Points from the study as a whole: Counts of TCRs above 1 in 1000 frequency stayed unchanged with DPC sensitization.

The CDR3 totals 15 residues. Germline V gene lookup returns CDR1 SQVTM and CDR2 ANQGSEA. V shed 5 bases, J shed 1 base, and the junction held 7 bases outside the gene matches. Stated time point: pre-sensitization, week 0. Treatment: therapeutic diphenylcyclopropenone sensitization with weekly scalp DPC. Alopecia patients between 18 and 70 years old and suitable for DPC were used as donors. Separate cDNA molecules received unique molecular identifiers, which the library attached to them. TCRdb used MiXCR to reprocess the RACE reads, holding one entry per CDR3 protein. The table has tens of thousands of distinct CDR3 sequences, about 15% seen once; the top ten hold 3.5% to 6%. The table lists this clonotype with a few counts. What it recognizes is unknown.

The sequence was obtained from a woman between 45 and 60 years old with alopecia areata. Some clones in this sample may be carry-over from other donors' samples. Sequencing was performed on whole blood, taken in connection with sensitization to the hapten diphenylcyclopropenone (DPC). This chain links TRBV29-1 with TRBJ2-2; TRBD1 matches 7 bases. The CDR3 DNA reads TGCAGCGTTTTTACAGGGGCGAAGAACACCGGGGAGCTGTTTTTT. Translating it yields CSVFTGAKNTGELFF.